This T cell receptor beta chain was sequenced during a study of T cell responses to AZD1222 COVID-19 vaccine. Study conclusions and caveats: Females made up more of the donors, who were largely white British, and clonal diversity may have come out too low. Sampling that yielded the repertoires occurred only after the peak T cell response. Only a handful of AZD1222 recipients, more than five in all, had baseline seropositivity.

The germline gives CDR1 SQVTM, CDR2 ANQGSEA. The V gene lost 4 bases and the J gene lost 6 bases, with 13 bases spanning the gap. CDR3 size: 12 residues. Repertoires were generated with immunoSEQ multiplex PCR, while TCRdb's copy carries only in-frame clones and drops some. The sample lists 95,000 to 150,000 clones, roughly nine tenths occurring once. This clone has a handful of counts. Its matching antigen is unknown. This sequence originates from an adult in good health. The chain joins TRBV29-1 to TRBJ2-7; possibly TRBD1 for D (5 bases). Sequenced material: peripheral blood, taken on day 0 of AZD1222 vaccination. In nucleotides, the CDR3 is TGCAGCGTTGGGGCCCAGGGTACCGAGCAGTACTTC. This codes for CSVGAQGTEQYF.